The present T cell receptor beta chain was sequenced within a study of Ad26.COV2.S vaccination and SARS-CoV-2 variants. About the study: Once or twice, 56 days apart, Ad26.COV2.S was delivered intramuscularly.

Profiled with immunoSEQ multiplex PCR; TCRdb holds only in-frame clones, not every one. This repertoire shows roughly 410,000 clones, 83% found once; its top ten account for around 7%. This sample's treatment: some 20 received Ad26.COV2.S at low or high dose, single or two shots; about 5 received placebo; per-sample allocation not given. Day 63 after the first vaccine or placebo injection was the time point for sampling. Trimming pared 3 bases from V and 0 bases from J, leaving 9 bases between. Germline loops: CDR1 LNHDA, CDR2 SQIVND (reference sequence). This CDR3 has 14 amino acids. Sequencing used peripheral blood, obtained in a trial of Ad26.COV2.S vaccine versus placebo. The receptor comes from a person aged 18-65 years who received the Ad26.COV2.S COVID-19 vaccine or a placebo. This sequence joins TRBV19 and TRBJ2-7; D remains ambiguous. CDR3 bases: TGTGCCAGTAGTATGCCAGGCACCTCCTACGAGCAGTACTTC. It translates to CASSMPGTSYEQYF.